This T cell receptor (beta chain) was retrieved from a study of T-cell reconstitution after alpha-beta-depleted transplantation in children. It was with unique molecular identifiers that the TCRbeta library was prepared. TCRdb reanalysed the PCR reads using MiXCR and keeps one entry per CDR3 protein. The table shows approximately 980,000 distinct CDR3 sequences, with about 29% occurring only once. Findings and caveats of the study: One year post-transplant, T-cell counts and diversity were largely derived from T cells produced anew. The high TCRbeta diversity at day 60 in some patients came from surviving recipient T cells and thymic progenitors. Alpha-beta T cells present about two months after transplant were reported to originate from several hundred expanded graft clones.

V was clipped by 2 bases and J by 2 bases, with 12 bases between them. The CDR3 is 14 residues long. Germline CDR1 DFQATT, CDR2 SNEGSKA (reference sequence). Concerning this clonotype: Its matching antigen is unknown.

The sample here was PBMCs, mostly from graft donor cells, taken 360 days after TCRalphabeta/CD19-depleted stem cell transplant. This sequence joins TRBV20-1 and TRBJ2-5, with a possible D match to TRBD1 (7 bases). The clonotype comes from a boy under two years old who had a stem cell transplant for SCID, so the T cells may come from the graft donor. The CDR3 loop reads CSARQGGIQETQYF. The CDR3 bases are TGCAGTGCTAGACAGGGGGGAATACAAGAGACCCAGTACTTC.